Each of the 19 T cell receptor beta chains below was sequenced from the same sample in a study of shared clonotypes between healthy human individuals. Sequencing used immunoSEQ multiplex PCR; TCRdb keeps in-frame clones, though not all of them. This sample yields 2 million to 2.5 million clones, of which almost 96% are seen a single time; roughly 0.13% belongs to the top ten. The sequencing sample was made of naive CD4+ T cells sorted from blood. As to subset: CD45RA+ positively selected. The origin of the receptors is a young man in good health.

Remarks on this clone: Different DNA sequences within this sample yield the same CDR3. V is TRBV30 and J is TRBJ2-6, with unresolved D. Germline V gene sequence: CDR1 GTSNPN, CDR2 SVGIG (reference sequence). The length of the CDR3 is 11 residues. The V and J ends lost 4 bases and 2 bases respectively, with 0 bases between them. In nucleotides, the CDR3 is TGTGCCTGGACTGGGGCCAACGTCCTGACTTTC. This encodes CAWTGANVLTF.

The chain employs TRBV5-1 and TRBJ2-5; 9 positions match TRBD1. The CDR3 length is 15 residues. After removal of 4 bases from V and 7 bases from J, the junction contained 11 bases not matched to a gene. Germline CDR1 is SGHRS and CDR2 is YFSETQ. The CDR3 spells CASSPARDRDMTQYF. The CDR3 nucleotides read TGCGCCAGCAGCCCGGCCCGGGACAGGGATATGACCCAGTACTTC. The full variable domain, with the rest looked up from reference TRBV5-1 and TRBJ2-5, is KAGVTQTPRYLIKTRGQQVTLSCSPISGHRSVSWYQQTPGQGLQFLFEYFSETQRNKGNFPGRFSGRQFSNSRSEMNVSTLELGDSALYLCASSPARDRDMTQYFGPGTRLLVL.

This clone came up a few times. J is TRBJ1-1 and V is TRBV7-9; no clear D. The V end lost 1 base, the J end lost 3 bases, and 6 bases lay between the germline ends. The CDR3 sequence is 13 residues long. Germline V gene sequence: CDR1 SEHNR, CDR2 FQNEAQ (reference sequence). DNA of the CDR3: TGTGCCAGCAGCTTAGAACAGTACACTGAAGCTTTCTTT. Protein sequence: CASSLEQYTEAFF.

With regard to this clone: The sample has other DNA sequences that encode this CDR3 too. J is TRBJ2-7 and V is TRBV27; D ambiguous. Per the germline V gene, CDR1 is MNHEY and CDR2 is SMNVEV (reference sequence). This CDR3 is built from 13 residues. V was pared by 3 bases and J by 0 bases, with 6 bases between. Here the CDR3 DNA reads TGTGCCAGCAGTTTCCAAAGCTCCTACGAGCAGTACTTC. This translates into CASSFQSSYEQYF.

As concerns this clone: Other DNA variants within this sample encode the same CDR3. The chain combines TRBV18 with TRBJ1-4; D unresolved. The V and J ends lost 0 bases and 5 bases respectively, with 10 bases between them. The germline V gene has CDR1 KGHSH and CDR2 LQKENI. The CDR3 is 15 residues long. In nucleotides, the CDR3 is TGTGCCAGCTCACCACCGGGCAGAAACAATGAAAAACTGTTTTTT. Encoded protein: CASSPPGRNNEKLFF.

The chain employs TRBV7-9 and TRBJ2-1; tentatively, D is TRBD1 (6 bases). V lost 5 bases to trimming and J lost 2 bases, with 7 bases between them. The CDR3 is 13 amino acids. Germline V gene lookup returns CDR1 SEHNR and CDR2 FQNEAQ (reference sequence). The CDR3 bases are TGTGCCAGCAGCCGGGACACCTACAATGAGCAGTTCTTC. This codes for CASSRDTYNEQFF.

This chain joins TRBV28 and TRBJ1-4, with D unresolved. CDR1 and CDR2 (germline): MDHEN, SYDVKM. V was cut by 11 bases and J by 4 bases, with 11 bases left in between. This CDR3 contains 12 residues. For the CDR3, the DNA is TGTGCCCTCTCGTCTGGTAATGAAAAACTGTTTTTT. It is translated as CALSSGNEKLFF.

The CDR3, as DNA: TGTGCCATCGTTGGGACTCCGAGCTCTGGAAACACCATATATTTT. Translation gives CAIVGTPSSGNTIYF. The chain recombines TRBV10-3 with TRBJ1-3, with a tentative D call TRBD1 (5 bases). V lost 8 bases and J 0 bases, leaving 14 bases between the germline ends. The CDR3 loop spans 15 amino acids. CDR1 ENHRY and CDR2 SYGVKD come from the germline V gene.

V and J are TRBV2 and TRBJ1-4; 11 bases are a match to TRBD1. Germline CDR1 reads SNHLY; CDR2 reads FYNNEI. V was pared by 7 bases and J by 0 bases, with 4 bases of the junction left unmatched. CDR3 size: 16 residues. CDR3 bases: TGTGCCAGCAAGGGGGACAGGGGGTCAACTAATGAAAAACTGTTTTTT. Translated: CASKGDRGSTNEKLFF.

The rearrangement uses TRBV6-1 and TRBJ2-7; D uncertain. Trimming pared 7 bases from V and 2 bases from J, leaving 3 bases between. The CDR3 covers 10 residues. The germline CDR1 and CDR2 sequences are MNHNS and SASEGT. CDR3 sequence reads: CASKTYEQYF. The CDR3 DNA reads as TGTGCCAGCAAGACCTACGAGCAGTACTTC.

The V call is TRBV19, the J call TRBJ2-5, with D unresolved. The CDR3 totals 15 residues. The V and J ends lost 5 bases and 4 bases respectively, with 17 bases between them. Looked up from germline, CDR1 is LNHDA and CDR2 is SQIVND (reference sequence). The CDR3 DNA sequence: TGTGCCAGTAGTCTTTATAGAACCGGGCCAGAGACCCAGTACTTC. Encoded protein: CASSLYRTGPETQYF.

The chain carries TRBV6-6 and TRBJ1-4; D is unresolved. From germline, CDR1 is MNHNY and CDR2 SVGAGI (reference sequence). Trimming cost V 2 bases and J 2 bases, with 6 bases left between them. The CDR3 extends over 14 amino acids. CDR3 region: CASSYRQTNEKLFF. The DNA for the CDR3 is TGTGCCAGCAGTTACAGGCAGACTAATGAAAAACTGTTTTTT.

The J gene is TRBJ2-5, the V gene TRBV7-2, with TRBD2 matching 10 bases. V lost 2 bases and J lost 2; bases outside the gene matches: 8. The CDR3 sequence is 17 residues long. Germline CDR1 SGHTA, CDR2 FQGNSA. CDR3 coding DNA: TGTGCCAGCAGCTTAAGACTAGCGGGCGAAATACAAGAGACCCAGTACTTC. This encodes CASSLRLAGEIQETQYF.

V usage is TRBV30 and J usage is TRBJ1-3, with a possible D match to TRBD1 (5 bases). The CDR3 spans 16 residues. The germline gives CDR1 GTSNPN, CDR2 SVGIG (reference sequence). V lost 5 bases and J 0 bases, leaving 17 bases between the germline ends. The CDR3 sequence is CAWAGTGLSSGNTIYF. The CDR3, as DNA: TGTGCCTGGGCTGGGACCGGTTTGAGCTCTGGAAACACCATATATTTT.

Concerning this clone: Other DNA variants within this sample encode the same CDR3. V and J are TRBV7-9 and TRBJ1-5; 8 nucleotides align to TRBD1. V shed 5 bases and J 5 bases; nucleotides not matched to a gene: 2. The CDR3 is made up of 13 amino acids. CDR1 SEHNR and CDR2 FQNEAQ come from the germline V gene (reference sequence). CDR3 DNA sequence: TGTGCCAGCAGCCCGACAGGGGATCAGCCCCAGCATTTT. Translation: CASSPTGDQPQHF.

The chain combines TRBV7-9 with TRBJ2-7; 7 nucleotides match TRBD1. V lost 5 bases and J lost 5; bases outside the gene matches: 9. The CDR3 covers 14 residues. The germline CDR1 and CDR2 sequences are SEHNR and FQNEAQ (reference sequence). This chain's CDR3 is CASSRQGIRDEQYF. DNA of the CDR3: TGTGCCAGCAGCCGACAGGGTATAAGGGACGAGCAGTACTTC.

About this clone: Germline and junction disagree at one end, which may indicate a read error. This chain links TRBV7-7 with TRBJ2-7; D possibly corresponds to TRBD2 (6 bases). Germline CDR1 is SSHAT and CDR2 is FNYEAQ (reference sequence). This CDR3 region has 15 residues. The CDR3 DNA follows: TGTGCTAGCAGCCTGGGGGACGGGAGCTCCTACGAGCAGTACTTC. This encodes CASSLGDGSSYEQYF. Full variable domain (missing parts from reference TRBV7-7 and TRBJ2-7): GAGVSQSPRYKVTKRGQDVTLRCDPISSHATLYWYQQALGQGPEFLTYFNYEAQPDKSGLPSDRFSAERPEGSISTLTIQRTEQRDSAMYRCASSLGDGSSYEQYFGPGTRLTVT.

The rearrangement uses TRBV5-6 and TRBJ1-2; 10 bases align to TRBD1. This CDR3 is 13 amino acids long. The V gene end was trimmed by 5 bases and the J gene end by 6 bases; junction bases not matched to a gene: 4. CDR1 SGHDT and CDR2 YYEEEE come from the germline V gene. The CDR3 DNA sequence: TGTGCCAGCAGAGAGACAGGGGGCGATGGCTACACCTTC. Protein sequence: CASRETGGDGYTF.

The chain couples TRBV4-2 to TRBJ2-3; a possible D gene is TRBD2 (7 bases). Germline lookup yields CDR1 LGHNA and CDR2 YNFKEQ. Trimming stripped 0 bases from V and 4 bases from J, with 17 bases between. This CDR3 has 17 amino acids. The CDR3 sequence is CASSQDLVGGRADTQYF. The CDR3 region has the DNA TGTGCCAGCAGCCAAGATCTTGTGGGGGGGCGGGCAGATACGCAGTATTTT.